These T cell receptor beta chains were read from a single sample in a study of OX40 agonist ivuxolimab in advanced cancers. Only in-frame clones appear in the TCRdb table, and some are missing; sequencing was by immunoSEQ multiplex PCR. The sample lists 50,000 to 65,000 clones, 75% to 90% seen once, with 1.3% to 1.5% in the top ten. This specimen was CD4+ or CD8+ T cells sorted from blood, taken in a trial of the OX40 agonist ivuxolimab. The origin of the receptors is an adult with an advanced solid tumor such as melanoma, head and neck, liver or kidney cancer. Each CDR3 is given with its conserved first and last residue. Each record gives: clone size, V gene, J gene, D gene, CDR3 protein, CDR3 DNA. D genes are given only for firm matches. For some rows the clone size is stated as once, few or many, or as a class when expanded; others skip it.

NA	TRBV28	TRBJ1-1	NA	CASRGLGNQAFF	TGTGCCTCTAGAGGTTTGGGGAATCAAGCTTTCTTT
NA	TRBV4-1	TRBJ1-3	TRBD1	CASRADRAVGNTIYF	TGCGCCAGCAGAGCGGACAGGGCAGTCGGAAACACCATATATTTT
NA	TRBV19	TRBJ1-2	TRBD1	CASSKRQGASSYYGYTF	TGTGCCAGTAGTAAGAGACAGGGGGCAAGCTCTTACTATGGCTACACCTTC
NA	TRBV6-6	TRBJ2-3	TRBD2	CASRKREWADTQYF	TGTGCCAGCAGGAAGCGGGAGTGGGCGGATACGCAGTATTTT
NA	TRBV30	TRBJ1-4	TRBD1	CAWARTDRGEKLFF	TGTGCCTGGGCCAGAACGGACAGGGGAGAAAAACTGTTTTTT
NA	TRBV18	TRBJ2-3	NA	CASSPNRDDTQYF	TGTGCCAGCTCCCCGAACAGGGACGATACGCAGTATTTT
once	TRBV15	TRBJ2-3	NA	CATSNRGGTPSDTQYF	TGTGCCACCAGCAACCGGGGCGGGACCCCCTCAGATACGCAGTATTTT
NA	TRBV4-1	TRBJ2-1	NA	CASSQDRRSNEQFF	TGCGCCAGCAGCCAAGATAGGAGGTCCAATGAGCAGTTCTTC
NA	TRBV5-4	TRBJ2-7	TRBD2	CASSSFAGTSFTYEQYF	TGTGCCAGCAGCTCGTTCGCCGGGACTAGCTTCACCTACGAGCAGTACTTC
once	TRBV9	TRBJ1-2	NA	CASSSPSPYGYTF	TGTGCCAGCAGCTCCCCCAGCCCCTATGGCTACACCTTC
NA	TRBV7-9	TRBJ1-1	TRBD1	CASSKTTGAGTEAFF	TGTGCCAGCAGCAAAACGACAGGGGCAGGCACTGAAGCTTTCTTT
NA	TRBV19	TRBJ2-2	TRBD1	CASSNRGNTGELFF	TGTGCCAGTAGTAACAGGGGGAACACCGGGGAGCTGTTTTTT
NA	TRBV12-1	TRBJ2-3	NA	CASSLLTHWVDTQYF	TGTGCCAGCAGCTTACTGACCCACTGGGTGGATACGCAGTATTTT
NA	TRBV29-1	TRBJ2-2	NA	CSPRRAGANTGELFF	TGCAGCCCGAGGAGGGCAGGGGCGAACACCGGGGAGCTGTTTTTT
once	TRBV5-1	TRBJ1-3	NA	CASSFSGVSGNTIYF	TGCGCCAGCAGCTTTTCAGGGGTCTCTGGAAACACCATATATTTT
NA	TRBV6-1	TRBJ2-7	TRBD1	CASSERGQALNEQYF	TGTGCCAGCAGTGAAAGAGGACAGGCTCTGAACGAGCAGTACTTC
NA	TRBV30	TRBJ1-1	NA	CAWTLTGTEAFF	TGTGCCTGGACCCTGACAGGCACTGAAGCTTTCTTT
once	TRBV27	TRBJ1-2	TRBD1	CASSLLTGDRGGYTF	TGTGCCAGCAGTCTACTTACCGGGGACAGGGGAGGCTACACCTTC
NA	TRBV10-1	TRBJ2-3	NA	CASSDRPGVLTDTQYF	TGCGCCAGCAGTGACCGACCAGGGGTCCTCACAGATACGCAGTATTTT
NA	TRBV19	TRBJ1-5	TRBD1	CASGGRQGTSNQPQHF	TGTGCCAGCGGAGGCCGACAGGGGACGAGCAATCAGCCCCAGCATTTT
NA	TRBV18	TRBJ2-1	NA	CASSIGRINEQFF	TGTGCCAGCTCAATCGGACGGATCAATGAGCAGTTCTTC
NA	TRBV15	TRBJ1-2	NA	CATSRDLKDGYGYTF	TGTGCCACCAGCAGAGATCTGAAAGACGGCTATGGCTACACCTTC
NA	TRBV7-9	TRBJ1-6	NA	CASSLGQEKSPLHF	TGTGCCAGCAGCTTAGGTCAGGAGAAATCACCCCTCCACTTT
once	TRBV2	TRBJ1-4	NA	CASSTTEKLFF	TGTGCCAGCAGTACAACTGAAAAACTGTTTTTT
NA	TRBV2	TRBJ2-3	NA	CASLRSRGGNTDTQYF	TGTGCCAGCCTCAGGAGTCGCGGCGGAAACACAGATACGCAGTATTTT
few	TRBV7-2	TRBJ1-2	NA	CASSLDSGGRSGDGYTF	TGTGCCAGCAGCTTAGATAGCGGTGGGCGAAGTGGGGATGGCTACACCTTC
NA	TRBV7-2	TRBJ2-7	TRBD1	CASSDRGYEQYF	TGTGCCAGCAGCGACAGGGGGTACGAGCAGTACTTC
NA	TRBV18	TRBJ2-3	NA	CASSPHADRRDTQYF	TGTGCCAGCTCACCCCACGCCGACCGTCGAGATACGCAGTATTTT
NA	TRBV19	TRBJ1-3	NA	CASRTPRASGNTIYF	TGTGCCAGTAGAACCCCCAGGGCGAGCGGAAACACCATATATTTT